Presented here are 21 T cell receptor beta chains from one specimen sequenced in a study of shared clonotypes between healthy human individuals. Produced via immunoSEQ multiplex PCR; TCRdb's table is partial and in-frame only. The sample holds some 1.5 million clones, roughly 98% seen once. Sequences were obtained from naive CD4+ T cells sorted from blood. Subset here: CD45RA+ positively selected. The receptors shown here come from a man aged 25-45 years in good health.

V is TRBV28 and J is TRBJ2-7; D unresolved. This CDR3 region has 16 residues. V lost 3 bases and J lost 4, with 19 bases in between. The germline V gene encodes CDR1 MDHEN and CDR2 SYDVKM. CDR3 in DNA: TGTGCCAGCAGTTTTAGGACCCAACGAACGAGGTACGAGCAGTACTTC. Translation gives CASSFRTQRTRYEQYF.

This chain links TRBV5-6 with TRBJ2-7; D gene unclear. There are 14 residues in the CDR3. Germline CDR1 SGHDT, CDR2 YYEEEE. Trimming left V 4 bases short and J 1 base short, with 12 bases between. CDR3 residues: CASSRYVVSYEQYF. The CDR3 bases are TGTGCCAGCAGCCGCTACGTTGTATCCTACGAGCAGTACTTC. Full variable domain (remainder filled in from reference TRBV5-6 and TRBJ2-7): DAGVTQSPTHLIKTRGQQVTLRCSPKSGHDTVSWYQQALGQGPQFIFQYYEEEERQRGNFPDRFSGHQFPNYSSELNVNALLLGDSALYLCASSRYVVSYEQYFGPGTRLTVT.

The V and J genes are TRBV7-9 and TRBJ1-1, with a tentative D call TRBD1 (5 bases). Trimming stripped 5 bases from V and 5 bases from J, with 15 bases between. CDR3 size: 14 residues. In germline, CDR1 is SEHNR, CDR2 FQNEAQ (reference sequence). The CDR3 reads CASSRRQGGTEAFF. The CDR3 nucleotides read TGTGCCAGCAGCCGTCGTCAGGGAGGAACTGAAGCTTTCTTT.

The V call is TRBV19, the J call TRBJ1-1, with 9 bases that match TRBD1. The CDR3 has 14 residues. Germline V gene data show CDR1 as LNHDA and CDR2 as SQIVND (reference sequence). Trimming at V came to 5 bases and at J to 6 bases, leaving 7 bases not matched to a gene. DNA of the CDR3: TGTGCCAGTAGTGTGGGACAGGGCCAGTCTGAAGCTTTCTTT. It translates to CASSVGQGQSEAFF.

A note on this clone: The same CDR3 can be traced to other DNA sequences in this sample. The genes are TRBV15 and TRBJ1-5, with 8 bases lining up with TRBD1. This CDR3 spans 15 amino acids. Germline assignment: CDR1 LNHNV and CDR2 YYDKDF (reference sequence). V trimming: 0 bases; J trimming: 4 bases; junction bases outside the gene matches: 2. CDR3 amino acids: CATSREQGGNQPQHF. The DNA for the CDR3 is TGTGCCACCAGCAGAGAACAGGGGGGAAATCAGCCCCAGCATTTT.

This rearrangement joins TRBV30 to TRBJ1-1, with no clear D. Between the trimmed V and J ends, which lost 2 bases and 2 bases, there was a span of 9 bases. Germline lookup yields CDR1 GTSNPN and CDR2 SVGIG (reference sequence). The CDR3 runs to 13 residues. This chain's CDR3 is CAWSRHPNTEAFF. The DNA for the CDR3 is TGTGCCTGGAGTAGACACCCAAACACTGAAGCTTTCTTT.

The chain is built from TRBV10-3 and TRBJ2-5; TRBD2 aligns across 7 bases. The CDR3 totals 13 residues. Looked up from germline, CDR1 is ENHRY and CDR2 is SYGVKD. V lost 11 bases, J lost 0 bases, and 6 bases stayed unmatched. In DNA, the CDR3 is TGTGCCTCCACGGGGGGTGACCAAGAGACCCAGTACTTC. Its protein is CASTGGDQETQYF.

CDR3 in amino acids: CASSYNSGFYEQYF. In DNA form, the CDR3 reads TGTGCCAGCAGCTACAATAGCGGGTTCTACGAGCAGTACTTC. The chain recombines TRBV5-4 with TRBJ2-7; 7 nucleotides agree with TRBD2. Trimming removed 3 bases from V and 3 bases from J; junction bases left unmatched: 6. CDR1 SGHNT and CDR2 YYREEE come from the germline V gene (reference sequence). The CDR3 runs to 14 residues.

The rearrangement links TRBV18 to TRBJ2-3, with D uncertain. Deletions cut 4 bases from V and 6 bases from J, with 8 bases between. Germline lookup yields CDR1 KGHSH and CDR2 LQKENI. The CDR3 sequence is 12 residues long. CDR3 sequence: CASSLTRDTQYF. The CDR3, as DNA: TGTGCCAGCTCACTAACAAGGGATACGCAGTATTTT.

The chain has TRBV5-1 and TRBJ1-4, with D unclear. This CDR3 region has 13 residues. V gave up 3 bases and J gave up 4 bases, with 7 bases separating them. Germline lookup yields CDR1 SGHRS and CDR2 YFSETQ. In DNA, the CDR3 is TGCGCCAGCAGCTCTTCTTTTAATGAAAAACTGTTTTTT. Amino acids: CASSSSFNEKLFF.

The chain joins TRBV19 to TRBJ2-7; 8 bases match TRBD1. The CDR3 has 15 amino acids. Germline V gene data show CDR1 as LNHDA and CDR2 as SQIVND (reference sequence). Unmatched junction bases numbered 14, after V lost 6 bases and J lost 7 bases. The CDR3 nucleotides are TGTGCCAGTAGAATCAGTGGCCAGGGGGCAGGAGAGCAGTACTTC. Protein product: CASRISGQGAGEQYF.

This rearrangement joins TRBV15 to TRBJ2-5; a weak D match, TRBD2 (6 bases). The V end was cut by 0 bases, the J end by 9 bases, with 23 bases between. The CDR3 covers 17 residues. Germline-derived CDR1 and CDR2 are LNHNV and YYDKDF (reference sequence). Written as DNA, the CDR3 is TGTGCCACCAGCAGAGATTCCAACTTACAGAGTCCGGGGGCCCAGTACTTC. This sequence encodes CATSRDSNLQSPGAQYF.

V is TRBV19 and J is TRBJ2-1; 7 bases line up with TRBD1. CDR1 and CDR2 from the germline V gene are LNHDA and SQIVND (reference sequence). This CDR3 spans 15 amino acids. V shed 8 bases and J 2 bases; nucleotides not matched to a gene: 9. CDR3 DNA sequence: TGTGCCAGTGCCAGGGGGAGCCAGACCTACAATGAGCAGTTCTTC. Protein product: CASARGSQTYNEQFF.

In this sample, this clone turned up once. The gene calls are TRBV2 and TRBJ2-3, with 7 positions matching TRBD1. The CDR3 spans 14 residues. The V gene's germline CDR1 is SNHLY and CDR2 FYNNEI. V was clipped by 7 bases and J by 4 bases; unmatched bases: 8. The DNA of the CDR3 is TGTGCCAGCACCATACGACAGGGCCCAGATACGCAGTATTTT. It is translated as CASTIRQGPDTQYF.

The chain couples TRBV7-6 to TRBJ2-2; 7 bases are a match to TRBD2. Germline values: CDR1 SGHVS, CDR2 FNYEAQ. Unmatched junction bases numbered 11, after V lost 7 bases and J lost 3 bases. The CDR3 consists of 16 residues. CDR3 bases: TGTGCCAGCATCCCGCCAGGACTAGTGTACACCGGGGAGCTGTTTTTT. It is translated as CASIPPGLVYTGELFF. Using reference TRBV7-6 and TRBJ2-2 for the parts outside the CDR3, the full variable domain is GAGVSQSPRYKVTKRGQDVALRCDPISGHVSLYWYRQALGQGPEFLTYFNYEAQQDKSGLPNDRFSAERPEGSISTLTIQRTEQRDSAMYRCASIPPGLVYTGELFFGEGSRLTVL.

This rearrangement joins TRBV4-3 to TRBJ1-3; 7 positions match TRBD1. J lost 0 bases, V lost 4 bases, and 3 bases had no gene match. Germline CDR1 reads LGHNA; CDR2 reads YSLEER. CDR3 length: 15 residues. The CDR3 loop is CASSPGQNSGNTIYF. CDR3 DNA: TGCGCCAGCAGCCCGGGACAGAACTCTGGAAACACCATATATTTT.

The chain joins TRBV7-9 to TRBJ1-1; D remains ambiguous. V was cut by 5 bases and J by 1 base, with 14 bases left in between. This CDR3 is 15 amino acids long. Germline V gene data show CDR1 as SEHNR and CDR2 as FQNEAQ (reference sequence). Here the CDR3 reads CASSMTLRQNTEAFF. The CDR3 nucleotides are TGTGCCAGCAGCATGACGCTTCGACAGAACACTGAAGCTTTCTTT.

The chain recombines TRBV5-4 with TRBJ2-2; tentative D call: TRBD2 (6 bases). The V gene lost 3 bases and the J gene lost 7 bases, with 16 bases spanning the gap. The CDR3 runs to 15 residues. Germline V gene data show CDR1 as SGHNT and CDR2 as YYREEE (reference sequence). The CDR3 region has the DNA TGTGCCAGCAGCTGGGGGACTCTCGGAGACGGGGAGCTGTTTTTT. Its protein is CASSWGTLGDGELFF.

The chain employs TRBV6-1 and TRBJ2-3; D remains ambiguous. This CDR3 has 11 amino acids. Looked up from germline, CDR1 is MNHNS and CDR2 is SASEGT. V lost 5 bases and J 5 bases, leaving 5 bases between the germline ends. The CDR3: CASSMKDTQYF. The CDR3, as DNA: TGTGCCAGCAGTATGAAAGATACGCAGTATTTT.

The genes are TRBV7-9 and TRBJ2-1, with D perhaps matching TRBD1 or TRBD2 (5 bases each). Germline-derived CDR1 and CDR2 are SEHNR and FQNEAQ (reference sequence). The CDR3 length is 18 residues. Trimming took off 2 bases at V and 0 bases at J, with 17 bases between the two ends. The chain's CDR3 is CASSLFSSGTNSYNEQFF. CDR3 DNA: TGTGCCAGCAGCTTATTCTCCTCCGGGACCAACTCCTACAATGAGCAGTTCTTC. The full variable domain, rest sourced from reference TRBV7-9 and TRBJ2-1, is DTGVSQNPRHKITKRGQNVTFRCDPISEHNRLYWYRQTLGQGPEFLTYFQNEAQLEKSRLLSDRFSAERPKGSFSTLEIQRTEQGDSAMYLCASSLFSSGTNSYNEQFFGPGTRLTVL.

CDR3 protein: CASSSNRRKSEGKDEQFF. CDR3 DNA: TGTGCCAGCAGCTCCAACAGGAGGAAGTCAGAGGGTAAGGATGAGCAGTTCTTC. The V and J genes are TRBV11-3 and TRBJ2-1; D tentatively reads TRBD1 or TRBD2 (5 bases each). This CDR3 has 18 residues. V shed 4 bases and J shed 8 bases, with 27 bases lying between them. The V gene's germline CDR1 is SGHNT and CDR2 YENEEA.